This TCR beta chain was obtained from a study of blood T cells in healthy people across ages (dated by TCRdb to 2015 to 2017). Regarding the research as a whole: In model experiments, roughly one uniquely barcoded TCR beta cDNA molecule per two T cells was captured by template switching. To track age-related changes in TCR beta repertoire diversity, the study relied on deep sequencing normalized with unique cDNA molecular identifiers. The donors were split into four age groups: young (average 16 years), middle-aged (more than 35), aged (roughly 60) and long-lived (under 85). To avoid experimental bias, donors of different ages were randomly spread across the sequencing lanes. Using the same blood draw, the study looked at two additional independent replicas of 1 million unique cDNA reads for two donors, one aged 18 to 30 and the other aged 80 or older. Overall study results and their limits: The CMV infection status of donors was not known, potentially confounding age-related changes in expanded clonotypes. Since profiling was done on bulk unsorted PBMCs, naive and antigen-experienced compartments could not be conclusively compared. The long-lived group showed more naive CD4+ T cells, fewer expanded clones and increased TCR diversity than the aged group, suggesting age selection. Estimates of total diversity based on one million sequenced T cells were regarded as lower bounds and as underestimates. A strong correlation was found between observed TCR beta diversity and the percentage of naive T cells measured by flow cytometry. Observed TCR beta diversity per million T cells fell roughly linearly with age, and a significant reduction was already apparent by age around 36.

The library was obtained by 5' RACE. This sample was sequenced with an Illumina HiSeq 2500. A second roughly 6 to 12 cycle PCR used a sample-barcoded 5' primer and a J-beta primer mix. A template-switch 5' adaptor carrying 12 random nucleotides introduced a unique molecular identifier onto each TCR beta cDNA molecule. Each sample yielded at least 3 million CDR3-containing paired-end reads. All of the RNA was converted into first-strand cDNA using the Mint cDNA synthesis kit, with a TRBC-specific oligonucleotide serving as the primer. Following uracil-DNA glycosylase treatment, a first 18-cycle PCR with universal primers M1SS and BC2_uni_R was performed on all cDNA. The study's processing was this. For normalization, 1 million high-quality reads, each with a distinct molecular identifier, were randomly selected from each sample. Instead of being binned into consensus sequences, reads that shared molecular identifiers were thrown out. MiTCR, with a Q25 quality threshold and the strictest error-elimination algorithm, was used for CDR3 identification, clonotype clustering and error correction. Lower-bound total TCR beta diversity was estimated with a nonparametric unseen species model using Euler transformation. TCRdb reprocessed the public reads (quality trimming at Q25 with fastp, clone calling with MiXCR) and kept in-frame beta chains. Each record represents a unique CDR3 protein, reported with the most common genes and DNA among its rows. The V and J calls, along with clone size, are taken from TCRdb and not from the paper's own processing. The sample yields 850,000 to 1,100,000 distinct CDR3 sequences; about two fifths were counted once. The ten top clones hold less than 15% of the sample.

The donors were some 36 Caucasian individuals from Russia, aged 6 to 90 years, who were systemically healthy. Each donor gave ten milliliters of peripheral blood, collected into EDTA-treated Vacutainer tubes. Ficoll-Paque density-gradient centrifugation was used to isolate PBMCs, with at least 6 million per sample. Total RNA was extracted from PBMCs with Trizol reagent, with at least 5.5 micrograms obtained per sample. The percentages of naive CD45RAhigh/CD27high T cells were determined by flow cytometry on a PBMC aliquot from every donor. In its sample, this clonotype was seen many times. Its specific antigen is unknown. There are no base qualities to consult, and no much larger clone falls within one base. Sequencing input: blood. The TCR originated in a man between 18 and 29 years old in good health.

The DNA reads as follows: TGCAGTGGTTTACAACAGGGTCTCGGAGATACGCAGTATTTT. This is translated as CSGLQQGLGDTQYF. The rearrangement combines TRBV20-1 with TRBJ2-3; TRBD1 is a possible D gene, resting on 6 matching bases. CDR1 and CDR2, per the germline V gene (reference sequence), are DFQATT and SNEGSKA. There are 14 amino acids in the CDR3, from cysteine to phenylalanine inclusive. The only DNA kept is the CDR3, 42 bases in frame from the first base. V and J lose 7 bases and 5 bases, and a span of 19 bases separates them.